This is a list of T cell receptor beta chains from one sample in a study of blood T cells in healthy people across ages. TCRdb processed the 5' RACE reads anew with MiXCR; each CDR3 protein has one entry. The top ten hold roughly 24% of the sample, which has over 1,500,000 distinct CDR3 sequences, around 40% seen once. The sample consisted of blood. The source of these receptors is a human donor in good health. Both conserved end residues are part of each CDR3. The order of the fields is D gene, clone size, V gene, J gene, CDR3 DNA, CDR3 protein. The D gene is left open where the match is weak. Size is stated for part of the rows, as once, few or many counts, or as a class when the clone is expanded.

D gene: TRBD2
clone size: .
V gene: TRBV5-6
J gene: TRBJ2-3
CDR3 DNA: TGTGCCAGCAGCGGAATACTAGCGGCTAGCACAGATACGCAGTATTTT
CDR3 protein: CASSGILAASTDTQYF

D gene: .
clone size: .
V gene: TRBV6-2/TRBV6-3
J gene: TRBJ2-1
CDR3 DNA: TGTGCCAGTGTCCCTTCTGACACCTCCTACAATGAGCAGTTCTTC
CDR3 protein: CASVPSDTSYNEQFF

D gene: .
clone size: .
V gene: TRBV15
J gene: TRBJ2-7
CDR3 DNA: TGTGCCACCAGCAGAGCTCGTGGCGGACGGACCTCCTACGAGCAGTACTTC
CDR3 protein: CATSRARGGRTSYEQYF

D gene: .
clone size: many
V gene: TRBV29-1
J gene: TRBJ2-3
CDR3 DNA: TGCAGCGTTGATACGGGCACAGATACGCAGTATTTT
CDR3 protein: CSVDTGTDTQYF

D gene: TRBD2
clone size: .
V gene: TRBV7-2
J gene: TRBJ2-3
CDR3 DNA: TGTGCCAGCAGCTCCAAACTAGCGGGGGAACCCACAGATACGCAGTATTTT
CDR3 protein: CASSSKLAGEPTDTQYF

D gene: .
clone size: few
V gene: TRBV9
J gene: TRBJ1-4
CDR3 DNA: TGTGCCAGCAGCGTCGGGCAGCATGAAAAACTGTTTTTT
CDR3 protein: CASSVGQHEKLFF

D gene: TRBD1
clone size: .
V gene: TRBV7-9
J gene: TRBJ2-7
CDR3 DNA: TGTGCCAGCAGCCCCCCCGGGACAGCCTCCTACGAGCAGTACTTC
CDR3 protein: CASSPPGTASYEQYF

D gene: TRBD2
clone size: .
V gene: TRBV10-3
J gene: TRBJ2-3
CDR3 DNA: TGTGCCATCAGTGATGCTAGCGGGACCACAGATACGCAGTATTTT
CDR3 protein: CAISDASGTTDTQYF

D gene: TRBD1
clone size: .
V gene: TRBV6-5
J gene: TRBJ1-2
CDR3 DNA: TGTGCCAGCAGTAGGGACAGTGTAAACTATGGCTACACCTTC
CDR3 protein: CASSRDSVNYGYTF

D gene: TRBD1
clone size: .
V gene: TRBV3-1
J gene: TRBJ1-2
CDR3 DNA: TGTGCCAGCAGCCCTAACAGGGGAGGCTACACCTTC
CDR3 protein: CASSPNRGGYTF

D gene: .
clone size: few
V gene: TRBV20-1
J gene: TRBJ2-5
CDR3 DNA: TGCAGTGCTAGAGATCCGTTGATCAACCAAGAGACCCAGTACTTC
CDR3 protein: CSARDPLINQETQYF

D gene: .
clone size: .
V gene: TRBV21-1
J gene: TRBJ2-5
CDR3 DNA: TGTGCCAGCAGCATTAGGTTCTGGGAGACCCAGTACTTC
CDR3 protein: CASSIRFWETQYF

D gene: .
clone size: .
V gene: TRBV11-1
J gene: TRBJ2-3
CDR3 DNA: TGTGCCAGCAGCTTACTCCCAGCAGATACGCAGTATTTT
CDR3 protein: CASSLLPADTQYF

D gene: TRBD1
clone size: .
V gene: TRBV4-3
J gene: TRBJ2-1
CDR3 DNA: TGCGCCAGCAGCCAAGAACAGGGGGCGGGGGATGAGCAGTTCTTC
CDR3 protein: CASSQEQGAGDEQFF

D gene: .
clone size: many
V gene: TRBV27
J gene: TRBJ2-6
CDR3 DNA: TGTGCCAGCATGGTCTCTGGGGCCAACGTCCTGACTTTC
CDR3 protein: CASMVSGANVLTF

D gene: TRBD2
clone size: .
V gene: TRBV7-3
J gene: TRBJ2-2
CDR3 DNA: TGTGCCAGCAGCGCCATAGCGGGGGTTATGGGGGAGCTGTTTTTT
CDR3 protein: CASSAIAGVMGELFF

D gene: .
clone size: .
V gene: TRBV29-1
J gene: TRBJ2-7
CDR3 DNA: TGCAGCGTTGGTGACGGGACGTCGAGGGGAGACTCCTACGAGCAGTACTTC
CDR3 protein: CSVGDGTSRGDSYEQYF

D gene: .
clone size: once
V gene: TRBV12-3/TRBV12-4
J gene: TRBJ1-2
CDR3 DNA: TGTGCCAGCAGTTTAGATTTACTAGGCTACACCTTC
CDR3 protein: CASSLDLLGYTF

D gene: .
clone size: .
V gene: TRBV7-2
J gene: TRBJ2-3
CDR3 DNA: TGTGCCAGCAGCGTAGCCGGCCCTAGCACAGATACGCAGTATTTT
CDR3 protein: CASSVAGPSTDTQYF

D gene: .
clone size: .
V gene: TRBV7-2
J gene: TRBJ1-6
CDR3 DNA: TGTGCCAGCAGCTTAGAAGGACCTCTCCTTGGGGCACCCCTCCACTTT
CDR3 protein: CASSLEGPLLGAPLHF

D gene: TRBD2
clone size: .
V gene: TRBV20-1
J gene: TRBJ2-7
CDR3 DNA: TGCAGTGGGTTGGTCCAGCGGGGACCCTACGAGCAGTACTTC
CDR3 protein: CSGLVQRGPYEQYF

D gene: .
clone size: .
V gene: TRBV5-1
J gene: TRBJ1-4
CDR3 DNA: TGCGCCAGCAGCCCGTTGGAGTCAGGTACTGAAAAACTGTTTTTT
CDR3 protein: CASSPLESGTEKLFF

D gene: .
clone size: few
V gene: TRBV29-1
J gene: TRBJ2-3
CDR3 DNA: TGCAGCGTAAAAACACGAACAGATACGCAGTATTTT
CDR3 protein: CSVKTRTDTQYF

D gene: TRBD2
clone size: .
V gene: TRBV6-1
J gene: TRBJ2-5
CDR3 DNA: TGTGCCAGCAGGTTTAAATCTGGACTAGCGGGCCCTATGCAAGAGACCCAGTACTTC
CDR3 protein: CASRFKSGLAGPMQETQYF

D gene: TRBD1
clone size: .
V gene: TRBV5-6
J gene: TRBJ2-1
CDR3 DNA: TGTGCCAGCACCCTACAGGGGAGCTCCTACAATGAGCAGTTCTTC
CDR3 protein: CASTLQGSSYNEQFF

D gene: .
clone size: .
V gene: TRBV15
J gene: TRBJ2-1
CDR3 DNA: TGTGCCACCGAGGAGGGGAGCTCCTACAATGAGCAGTTCTTC
CDR3 protein: CATEEGSSYNEQFF

D gene: TRBD1
clone size: .
V gene: TRBV7-3
J gene: TRBJ1-2
CDR3 DNA: TGTGCCAGCATCCTCCGGCCGTGGACAGGGGGCACTAACTATGGCTACACCTTC
CDR3 protein: CASILRPWTGGTNYGYTF

D gene: .
clone size: .
V gene: TRBV7-6
J gene: TRBJ2-1
CDR3 DNA: TGTGCCAGCAGCTTAGCAGGGGAGGGGGATGAGCAGTTCTTC
CDR3 protein: CASSLAGEGDEQFF

D gene: TRBD1
clone size: few
V gene: TRBV11-3
J gene: TRBJ1-4
CDR3 DNA: TGTGCCAGCAGTCAGGACAGGAATGAAAAACTGTTTTTT
CDR3 protein: CASSQDRNEKLFF

D gene: TRBD1
clone size: few
V gene: TRBV20-1
J gene: TRBJ2-2
CDR3 DNA: TGCAGTGCTAGCAGGGGGTCTACGGACACCGGGGAGCTGTTTTTT
CDR3 protein: CSASRGSTDTGELFF

D gene: .
clone size: .
V gene: TRBV2
J gene: TRBJ1-4
CDR3 DNA: TGTGCCAGCAGTTGGACATCTTCTAATGAAAAACTGTTTTTT
CDR3 protein: CASSWTSSNEKLFF

D gene: .
clone size: many
V gene: TRBV7-9
J gene: TRBJ2-7
CDR3 DNA: TGTGCCAGCAGCTTATACACCTACGAGCAGTACTTC
CDR3 protein: CASSLYTYEQYF

D gene: TRBD1
clone size: .
V gene: TRBV4-1
J gene: TRBJ1-2
CDR3 DNA: TGCGCCAGCAGCCCGTCGGACAGGATCAGTCCCTTTGGCTACACCTTC
CDR3 protein: CASSPSDRISPFGYTF

D gene: .
clone size: few
V gene: TRBV12-3/TRBV12-4
J gene: TRBJ1-1
CDR3 DNA: TGTGCCAGCAGTATCGGACCGATTGAAGCTTTCTTT
CDR3 protein: CASSIGPIEAFF

D gene: .
clone size: few
V gene: TRBV29-1
J gene: TRBJ1-1
CDR3 DNA: TGCAGCGTAACCGTCTTGAACACTGAAGCTTTCTTT
CDR3 protein: CSVTVLNTEAFF

D gene: .
clone size: .
V gene: TRBV12-3/TRBV12-4
J gene: TRBJ2-6
CDR3 DNA: TGTGCCAGCAGAGCAGGCAGGATCAACGTCCTGACTTTC
CDR3 protein: CASRAGRINVLTF

D gene: .
clone size: few
V gene: TRBV7-2
J gene: TRBJ2-3
CDR3 DNA: TGTGCCAGCAGCTTAGGGGGCATAGCGCGGAGCACAGATACGCAGTATTTT
CDR3 protein: CASSLGGIARSTDTQYF

D gene: .
clone size: few
V gene: TRBV7-3
J gene: TRBJ1-2
CDR3 DNA: TGTGCCAGCAGCTTAACGCACAGGGATGGCTACACCTTC
CDR3 protein: CASSLTHRDGYTF

D gene: TRBD2
clone size: few
V gene: TRBV7-8
J gene: TRBJ2-5
CDR3 DNA: TGTGCCAGCAGCTCGGGACTAGCGGGGTTCAGCGGGGAGACCCAGTACTTC
CDR3 protein: CASSSGLAGFSGETQYF

D gene: .
clone size: .
V gene: TRBV5-1
J gene: TRBJ2-3
CDR3 DNA: TGCGCCAGCAGCGGCGGGGGCGGAGATACGCAGTATTTT
CDR3 protein: CASSGGGGDTQYF

D gene: TRBD2
clone size: .
V gene: TRBV28
J gene: TRBJ2-1
CDR3 DNA: TGTGCCAGCAGATCCGGGACTAGCGTCAATGAGCAGTTCTTC
CDR3 protein: CASRSGTSVNEQFF

D gene: .
clone size: .
V gene: TRBV5-1
J gene: TRBJ2-3
CDR3 DNA: TGCGCCAGCAGCTGGACAACAGGGAAAAACCGCATTGCAGACACAGATACGCAGTATTTT
CDR3 protein: CASSWTTGKNRIADTDTQYF

D gene: TRBD1
clone size: .
V gene: TRBV6-1
J gene: TRBJ2-7
CDR3 DNA: TGTGCCAGTACCCGGGACAGGACTTCCTACGAGCAGTACTTC
CDR3 protein: CASTRDRTSYEQYF

D gene: TRBD1
clone size: .
V gene: TRBV20-1
J gene: TRBJ2-7
CDR3 DNA: TGCAGTGCTAGAGCTCACAGGGGGCTTTACGAGCAGTACTTC
CDR3 protein: CSARAHRGLYEQYF

D gene: TRBD1
clone size: .
V gene: TRBV7-2
J gene: TRBJ1-4
CDR3 DNA: TGTGCCAGCAGCCCGACAGGGGGTCTTAATGAAAAACTGTTTTTT
CDR3 protein: CASSPTGGLNEKLFF

D gene: .
clone size: .
V gene: TRBV13
J gene: TRBJ1-5
CDR3 DNA: TGTGCCAGCAGCTTAGGCCGGGGGGCCAATCCCAATCAGCCCCAGCATTTT
CDR3 protein: CASSLGRGANPNQPQHF

D gene: .
clone size: .
V gene: TRBV5-1
J gene: TRBJ2-3
CDR3 DNA: TGCGCCAGCAGCTTGGAGGACCTTGGCACAGATACGCAGTATTTT
CDR3 protein: CASSLEDLGTDTQYF

D gene: .
clone size: .
V gene: TRBV6-5
J gene: TRBJ1-2
CDR3 DNA: TGTGCCAGCAGGGACGGGGGCAGCATAGTCGGCTACACCTTC
CDR3 protein: CASRDGGSIVGYTF

D gene: TRBD1
clone size: .
V gene: TRBV4-1
J gene: TRBJ2-7
CDR3 DNA: TGCGCCAGCAGCCAAGAAAGGGACAGTTTCTCCTACGAGCAGTACTTC
CDR3 protein: CASSQERDSFSYEQYF

D gene: TRBD1
clone size: .
V gene: TRBV29-1
J gene: TRBJ1-6
CDR3 DNA: TGCAGCGCAGTCACAGGGGACGGTTCACCCCTCCACTTT
CDR3 protein: CSAVTGDGSPLHF

D gene: .
clone size: .
V gene: TRBV5-1
J gene: TRBJ2-7
CDR3 DNA: TGCGCCAGCAGCTTGTATGGCGGAGGGGGTTCCTACGAGCAGTACTTC
CDR3 protein: CASSLYGGGGSYEQYF

D gene: .
clone size: many
V gene: TRBV7-9
J gene: TRBJ2-7
CDR3 DNA: TGTGCCAGCAGGACGGCGGGTTCCTACGAGCAGTACTTC
CDR3 protein: CASRTAGSYEQYF

D gene: .
clone size: .
V gene: TRBV5-5
J gene: TRBJ2-2
CDR3 DNA: TGTGCCACCTCTTTGGACCCATCCACCGGGGAGCTGTTTTTT
CDR3 protein: CATSLDPSTGELFF